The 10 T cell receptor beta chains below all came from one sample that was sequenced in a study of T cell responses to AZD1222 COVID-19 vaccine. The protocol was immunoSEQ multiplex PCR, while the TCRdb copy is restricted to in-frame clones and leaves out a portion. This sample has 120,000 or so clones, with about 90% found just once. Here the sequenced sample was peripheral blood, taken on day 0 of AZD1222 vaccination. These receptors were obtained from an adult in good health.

In DNA form, the CDR3 reads TGCGCCAGCAGCCAGACTGGGGCTAGCGGGAGGGCCCATGAGCAGTTCTTC. This encodes CASSQTGASGRAHEQFF. This rearrangement joins TRBV4-1 to TRBJ2-1; 12 bases match TRBD2. The V and J ends lost 3 bases and 8 bases, in that order; junction bases with no gene match: 11. This CDR3 has 17 amino acids. Germline CDR1 is MGHRA and CDR2 is YSYEKL.

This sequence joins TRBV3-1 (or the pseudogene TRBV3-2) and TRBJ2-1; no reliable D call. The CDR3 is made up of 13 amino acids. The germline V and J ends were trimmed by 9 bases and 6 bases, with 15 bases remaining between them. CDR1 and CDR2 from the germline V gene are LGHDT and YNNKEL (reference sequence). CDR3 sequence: CARSRSRCNEQFF. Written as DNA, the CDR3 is TGTGCCAGATCTAGGAGTCGGTGCAATGAGCAGTTCTTC.

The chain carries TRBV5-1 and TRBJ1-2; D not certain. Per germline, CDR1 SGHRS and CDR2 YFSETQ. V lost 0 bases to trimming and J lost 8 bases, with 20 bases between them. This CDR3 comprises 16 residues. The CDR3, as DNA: TGCGCCAGCAGCTTGGGATGGCCCCCGGGCACGCTAGGCTACACCTTC. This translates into CASSLGWPPGTLGYTF.

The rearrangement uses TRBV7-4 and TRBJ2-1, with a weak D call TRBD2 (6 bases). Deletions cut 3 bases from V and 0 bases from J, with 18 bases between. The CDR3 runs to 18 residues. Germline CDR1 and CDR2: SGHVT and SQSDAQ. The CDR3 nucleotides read TGTGCCAGCAGCTTCCCCGAGGTTGCGGGGAGCTCCTACAATGAGCAGTTCTTC. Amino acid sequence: CASSFPEVAGSSYNEQFF.

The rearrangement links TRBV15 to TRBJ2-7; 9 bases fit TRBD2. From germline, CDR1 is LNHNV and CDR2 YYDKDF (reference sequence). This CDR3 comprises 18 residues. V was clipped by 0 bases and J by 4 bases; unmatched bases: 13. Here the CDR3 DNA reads TGTGCCACCAGCAGAGACCCAATGTCGCGGGAGGGCCAATACGAGCAGTACTTC. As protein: CATSRDPMSREGQYEQYF.

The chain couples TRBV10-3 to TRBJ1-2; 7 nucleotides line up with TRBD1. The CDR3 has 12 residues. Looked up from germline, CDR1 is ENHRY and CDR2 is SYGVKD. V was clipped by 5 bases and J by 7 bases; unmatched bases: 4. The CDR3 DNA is TGTGCCATCAGTACAGGGGTCTCTGGCTACACCTTC. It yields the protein CAISTGVSGYTF.

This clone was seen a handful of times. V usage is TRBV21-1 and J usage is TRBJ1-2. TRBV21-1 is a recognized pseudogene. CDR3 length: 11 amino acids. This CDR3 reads CSRAPPYGYTF. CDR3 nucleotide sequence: TGCAGTAGGGCCCCTCCCTATGGCTACACCTTC.

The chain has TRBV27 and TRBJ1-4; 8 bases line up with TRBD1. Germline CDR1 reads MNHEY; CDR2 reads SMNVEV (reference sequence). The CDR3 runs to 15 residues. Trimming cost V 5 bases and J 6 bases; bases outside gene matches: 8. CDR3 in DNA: TGTGCCAGCAGTCGAGCAGGGGGCGCATATGAAAAACTGTTTTTT. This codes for CASSRAGGAYEKLFF.

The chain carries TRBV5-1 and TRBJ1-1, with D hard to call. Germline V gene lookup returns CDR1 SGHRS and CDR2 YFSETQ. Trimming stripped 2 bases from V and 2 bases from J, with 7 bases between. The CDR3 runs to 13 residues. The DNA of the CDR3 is TGCGCCAGCAGCTTCGAGGGTAACACTGAAGCTTTCTTT. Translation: CASSFEGNTEAFF.

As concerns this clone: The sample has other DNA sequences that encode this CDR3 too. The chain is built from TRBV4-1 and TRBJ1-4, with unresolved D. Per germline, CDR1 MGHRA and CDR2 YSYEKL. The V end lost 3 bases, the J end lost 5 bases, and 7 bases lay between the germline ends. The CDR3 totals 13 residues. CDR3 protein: CASSQWRNEKLFF. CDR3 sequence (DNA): TGCGCCAGCAGCCAGTGGAGAAATGAAAAACTGTTTTTT.